A selection of T cell receptor beta chains follows, all from one sample in a study of T cell changes during pregnancy in multiple sclerosis. Sequenced by immunoSEQ multiplex PCR; TCRdb stores in-frame clones only, minus some. The sample includes tens of thousands of clones, around 90% of them seen just once. The specimen comprised peripheral blood, sampled before pregnancy. The receptors derive from a female donor with multiple sclerosis, enrolled in a pregnancy study. The CDR3 runs from the conserved cysteine through the conserved F or W. Fields, in order: V gene, J gene, CDR3 length, clone size, D gene, CDR3 protein, CDR3 DNA. A D gene is named only where the DNA matches it firmly. Not every row has a clone size; where given, it reads once, few, many or a size class.

>TRBV6-6|TRBJ2-7|16|-|TRBD2
CASSYTSGTSVYEQYF
TGTGCCAGCAGTTACACATCCGGGACTAGCGTATACGAGCAGTACTTC
>TRBV7-9|TRBJ2-2|16|-|TRBD2
CASSWTSGRATGELFF
TGTGCCAGCAGCTGGACTAGCGGGAGGGCCACCGGGGAGCTGTTTTTT
>TRBV5-1|TRBJ2-3|15|-|-
CASSGDRSNTDTQYF
TGCGCCAGCAGCGGTGACAGATCCAACACAGATACGCAGTATTTT
>TRBV5-1|TRBJ2-1|14|-|TRBD1
CASSLKQGDIEQFF
TGCGCCAGCAGCTTGAAACAGGGGGACATTGAGCAGTTCTTC
>TRBV6-1|TRBJ1-2|15|-|-
CASSDPGGGAGGYTF
TGTGCCAGCAGTGACCCCGGCGGGGGGGCGGGTGGCTACACCTTC
>TRBV19|TRBJ1-5|16|once|-
CASSPKWQGGGQPQHF
TGTGCCAGTAGTCCTAAGTGGCAGGGCGGAGGGCAGCCCCAGCATTTT
>TRBV4-3|TRBJ2-2|16|-|-
CASSQDWPMNTGELFF
TGCGCCAGCAGCCAAGATTGGCCGATGAACACCGGGGAGCTGTTTTTT
>TRBV5-1|TRBJ2-2|16|-|TRBD2
CASTMTGLAGAGELFF
TGCGCCAGCACCATGACGGGACTAGCGGGAGCCGGGGAGCTGTTTTTT
>TRBV5-4|TRBJ1-1|14|once|TRBD1
CASSSGQGDTEAFF
TGTGCCAGCAGCTCAGGACAGGGAGACACTGAAGCTTTCTTT
>TRBV5-1|TRBJ2-1|13|-|-
CASSLESGNEQFF
TGCGCCAGCAGCTTGGAGAGTGGCAATGAGCAGTTCTTC
>TRBV30|TRBJ1-4|12|-|TRBD1
CAWSLTGEKLFF
TGTGCCTGGAGCCTGACAGGGGAAAAACTGTTTTTT
>TRBV29-1|TRBJ2-7|13|-|-
CSVVVANSYEQYF
TGCAGCGTTGTTGTGGCCAACTCCTACGAGCAGTACTTC
>TRBV16|TRBJ1-1|15|-|-
CASSQSSEGRTEAFF
TGTGCCAGCAGCCAATCGTCGGAGGGTAGGACTGAAGCTTTCTTT
>TRBV6-1|TRBJ2-7|15|-|TRBD1
CASSDLGDRPYEQYF
TGTGCCAGCAGTGATCTTGGGGACAGGCCATACGAGCAGTACTTC
>TRBV7-2|TRBJ2-7|15|-|TRBD2
CASSLTSGRAKEQYF
TGTGCCAGCAGCCTAACTAGCGGGAGGGCTAAGGAGCAGTACTTC
>TRBV29-1|TRBJ1-2|13|once|TRBD1
CSVRIRQGNGYTF
TGCAGCGTAAGGATTAGACAGGGTAATGGCTACACCTTC
>TRBV6-4|TRBJ2-3|14|-|TRBD2
CASKASGSQDTQYF
TGTGCCAGCAAGGCTAGCGGGAGTCAGGATACGCAGTATTTT
>TRBV6-6|TRBJ2-3|15|-|-
CASSYWRGRTDTQYF
TGTGCCAGCAGTTACTGGCGGGGACGCACAGATACGCAGTATTTT
>TRBV28|TRBJ2-7|18|-|TRBD2
CASSFVGLAGEASYEQYF
TGTGCCAGCAGTTTTGTGGGACTAGCGGGAGAGGCTTCCTACGAGCAGTACTTC
>TRBV30|TRBJ2-3|13|-|TRBD2
CAWSAGREDTQYF
TGTGCCTGGAGTGCAGGGAGGGAAGATACGCAGTATTTT
>TRBV7-9|TRBJ2-5|16|-|TRBD2
CASSSPLGGRGETQYF
TGTGCCAGCAGCTCCCCCCTGGGCGGGAGAGGAGAGACCCAGTACTTC
>TRBV5-1|TRBJ2-5|15|-|-
CASSSSASAIETQYF
TGCGCCAGCAGCTCGTCGGCTAGCGCGATAGAGACCCAGTACTTC
>TRBV4-2|TRBJ2-7|19|once|TRBD2
CASSQEFILAGGSTYEQYF
TGTGCCAGCAGCCAAGAGTTTATCCTAGCGGGAGGCTCGACCTACGAGCAGTACTTC
>TRBV16|TRBJ2-7|14|-|TRBD1
CASSREDRGDEQYF
TGTGCCAGCAGCCGAGAAGACAGGGGGGACGAGCAGTACTTC
>TRBV9|TRBJ2-1|14|-|TRBD2
CASSRGEAHNEQFF
TGTGCCAGCAGCCGGGGGGAGGCCCACAATGAGCAGTTCTTC
>TRBV2|TRBJ1-1|11|-|-
CASNTNTEAFF
TGTGCCAGCAATACTAACACTGAAGCTTTCTTT
>TRBV5-6|TRBJ2-5|14|-|-
CASSLFWQGETQYF
TGTGCCAGCAGCTTATTTTGGCAGGGGGAGACCCAGTACTTC
>TRBV29-1|TRBJ1-1|14|once|TRBD1
CSVRRGLENTEAFF
TGCAGCGTTCGCAGGGGGCTCGAGAACACTGAAGCTTTCTTT
>TRBV7-2|TRBJ2-3|18|-|-
CASSLPPGLTSSTDTQYF
TGTGCCAGCAGCCTCCCACCGGGACTTACATCTAGCACAGATACGCAGTATTTT
>TRBV5-4|TRBJ1-1|15|-|TRBD1
CASSRFRDRNTEAFF
TGTGCCAGCAGCCGATTCCGGGACAGGAACACTGAAGCTTTCTTT
>TRBV27|TRBJ1-5|13|-|-
CASTVRGGQPQHF
TGTGCCAGCACCGTACGAGGGGGTCAGCCCCAGCATTTT
>TRBV28|TRBJ2-2|12|-|TRBD2
CASSRGAGELFF
TGTGCCAGTTCACGGGGGGCCGGGGAGCTGTTTTTT
>TRBV25-1|TRBJ2-6|18|-|-
CASSEGAGDTSGANVLTF
TGTGCCAGCAGTGAGGGTGCAGGGGACACCTCTGGGGCCAACGTCCTGACTTTC
>TRBV6-5|TRBJ2-5|16|-|TRBD2
CASSYRGVRGQETQYF
TGTGCCAGCAGTTACCGGGGGGTTAGGGGCCAAGAGACCCAGTACTTC
>TRBV25-1|TRBJ1-1|15|few|-
CASSEFSNVAVEAFF
TGTGCCAGCAGTGAATTCAGTAATGTGGCGGTCGAAGCTTTCTTT
>TRBV4-3|TRBJ2-3|18|-|TRBD2
CASSQIGTSGTSTDTQYF
TGCGCCAGCAGCCAAATTGGGACTAGCGGGACTAGCACAGATACGCAGTATTTT
>TRBV5-6|TRBJ1-3|15|-|-
CASRLRGQVGNTIYF
TGTGCCAGCAGATTGAGGGGCCAGGTGGGAAACACCATATATTTT
>TRBV19|TRBJ2-1|15|-|TRBD1
CASRFQGATYNEQFF
TGTGCCAGTAGATTCCAGGGGGCCACCTACAATGAGCAGTTCTTC
>TRBV6-5|TRBJ1-6|16|-|-
CASSYSGLNPNSPLHF
TGTGCCAGCAGTTACTCGGGCCTTAACCCGAATTCACCCCTCCACTTT
>TRBV7-8|TRBJ2-3|15|-|TRBD1
CASSPVQGDTDTQYF
TGTGCCAGCAGCCCAGTACAGGGGGACACAGATACGCAGTATTTT
>TRBV7-8|TRBJ2-3|19|-|TRBD2
CASSLEGLAGKPDTDTQYF
TGTGCCAGCAGCTTAGAGGGGCTAGCGGGAAAACCCGACACAGATACGCAGTATTTT
>TRBV7-2|TRBJ1-2|14|once|-
CASSLIGASYGYTF
TGTGCCAGCAGCTTAATTGGGGCCTCCTATGGCTACACCTTC
>TRBV29-1|TRBJ2-3|14|-|TRBD1
CSVGLGGVTDTQYF
TGCAGCGTTGGATTAGGGGGCGTCACAGATACGCAGTATTTT
>TRBV28|TRBJ1-1|17|-|-
CASSFFGQGTLNTEAFF
-